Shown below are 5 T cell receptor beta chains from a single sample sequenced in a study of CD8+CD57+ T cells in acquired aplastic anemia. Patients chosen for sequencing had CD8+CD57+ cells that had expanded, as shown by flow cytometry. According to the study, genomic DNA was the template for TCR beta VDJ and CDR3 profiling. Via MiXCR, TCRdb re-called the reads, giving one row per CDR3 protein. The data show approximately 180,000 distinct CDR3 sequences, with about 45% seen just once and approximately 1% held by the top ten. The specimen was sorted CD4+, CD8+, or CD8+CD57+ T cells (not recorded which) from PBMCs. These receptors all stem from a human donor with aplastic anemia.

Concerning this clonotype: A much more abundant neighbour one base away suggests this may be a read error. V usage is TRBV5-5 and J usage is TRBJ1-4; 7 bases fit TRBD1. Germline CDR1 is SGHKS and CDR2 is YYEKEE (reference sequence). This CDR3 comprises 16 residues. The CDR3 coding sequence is TGTGTCAGCAGCTCAGGAACAGGGACAGCGAATGAAAAACTGTTTTTT. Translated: CVSSSGTGTANEKLFF.

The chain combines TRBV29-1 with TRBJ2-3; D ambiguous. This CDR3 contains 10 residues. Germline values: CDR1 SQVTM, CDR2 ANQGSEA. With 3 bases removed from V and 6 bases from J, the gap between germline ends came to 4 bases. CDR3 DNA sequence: TGCAGCGTTGATCTGGATACGCAGTATTTT. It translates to CSVDLDTQYF.

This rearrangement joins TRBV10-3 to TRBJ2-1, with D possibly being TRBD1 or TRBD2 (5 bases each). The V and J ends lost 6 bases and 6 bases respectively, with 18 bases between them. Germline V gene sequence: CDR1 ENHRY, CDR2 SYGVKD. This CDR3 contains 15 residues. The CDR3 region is CAIREVGESRNEQFF. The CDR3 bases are TGTGCCATCAGGGAAGTGGGGGAGAGCCGCAATGAGCAGTTCTTC.

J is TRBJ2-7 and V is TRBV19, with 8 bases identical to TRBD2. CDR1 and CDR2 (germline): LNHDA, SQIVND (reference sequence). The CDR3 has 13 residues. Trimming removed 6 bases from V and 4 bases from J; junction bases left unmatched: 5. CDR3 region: CASRAGGYYEQYF. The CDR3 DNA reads TGTGCCAGTAGGGCGGGAGGTTATTACGAGCAGTACTTC. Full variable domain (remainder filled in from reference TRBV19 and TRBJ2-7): DGGITQSPKYLFRKEGQNVTLSCEQNLNHDAMYWYRQDPGQGLRLIYYSQIVNDFQKGDIAEGYSVSREKKESFPLTVTSAQKNPTAFYLCASRAGGYYEQYFGPGTRLTVT.

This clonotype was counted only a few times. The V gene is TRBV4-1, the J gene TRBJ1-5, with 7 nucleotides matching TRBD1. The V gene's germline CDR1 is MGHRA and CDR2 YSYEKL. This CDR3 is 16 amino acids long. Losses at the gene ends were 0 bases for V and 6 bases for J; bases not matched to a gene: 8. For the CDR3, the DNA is TGCGCCAGCAGCCAAGAACGAGGGGGCCTCGGTCAGCCCCAGCATTTT. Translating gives CASSQERGGLGQPQHF.